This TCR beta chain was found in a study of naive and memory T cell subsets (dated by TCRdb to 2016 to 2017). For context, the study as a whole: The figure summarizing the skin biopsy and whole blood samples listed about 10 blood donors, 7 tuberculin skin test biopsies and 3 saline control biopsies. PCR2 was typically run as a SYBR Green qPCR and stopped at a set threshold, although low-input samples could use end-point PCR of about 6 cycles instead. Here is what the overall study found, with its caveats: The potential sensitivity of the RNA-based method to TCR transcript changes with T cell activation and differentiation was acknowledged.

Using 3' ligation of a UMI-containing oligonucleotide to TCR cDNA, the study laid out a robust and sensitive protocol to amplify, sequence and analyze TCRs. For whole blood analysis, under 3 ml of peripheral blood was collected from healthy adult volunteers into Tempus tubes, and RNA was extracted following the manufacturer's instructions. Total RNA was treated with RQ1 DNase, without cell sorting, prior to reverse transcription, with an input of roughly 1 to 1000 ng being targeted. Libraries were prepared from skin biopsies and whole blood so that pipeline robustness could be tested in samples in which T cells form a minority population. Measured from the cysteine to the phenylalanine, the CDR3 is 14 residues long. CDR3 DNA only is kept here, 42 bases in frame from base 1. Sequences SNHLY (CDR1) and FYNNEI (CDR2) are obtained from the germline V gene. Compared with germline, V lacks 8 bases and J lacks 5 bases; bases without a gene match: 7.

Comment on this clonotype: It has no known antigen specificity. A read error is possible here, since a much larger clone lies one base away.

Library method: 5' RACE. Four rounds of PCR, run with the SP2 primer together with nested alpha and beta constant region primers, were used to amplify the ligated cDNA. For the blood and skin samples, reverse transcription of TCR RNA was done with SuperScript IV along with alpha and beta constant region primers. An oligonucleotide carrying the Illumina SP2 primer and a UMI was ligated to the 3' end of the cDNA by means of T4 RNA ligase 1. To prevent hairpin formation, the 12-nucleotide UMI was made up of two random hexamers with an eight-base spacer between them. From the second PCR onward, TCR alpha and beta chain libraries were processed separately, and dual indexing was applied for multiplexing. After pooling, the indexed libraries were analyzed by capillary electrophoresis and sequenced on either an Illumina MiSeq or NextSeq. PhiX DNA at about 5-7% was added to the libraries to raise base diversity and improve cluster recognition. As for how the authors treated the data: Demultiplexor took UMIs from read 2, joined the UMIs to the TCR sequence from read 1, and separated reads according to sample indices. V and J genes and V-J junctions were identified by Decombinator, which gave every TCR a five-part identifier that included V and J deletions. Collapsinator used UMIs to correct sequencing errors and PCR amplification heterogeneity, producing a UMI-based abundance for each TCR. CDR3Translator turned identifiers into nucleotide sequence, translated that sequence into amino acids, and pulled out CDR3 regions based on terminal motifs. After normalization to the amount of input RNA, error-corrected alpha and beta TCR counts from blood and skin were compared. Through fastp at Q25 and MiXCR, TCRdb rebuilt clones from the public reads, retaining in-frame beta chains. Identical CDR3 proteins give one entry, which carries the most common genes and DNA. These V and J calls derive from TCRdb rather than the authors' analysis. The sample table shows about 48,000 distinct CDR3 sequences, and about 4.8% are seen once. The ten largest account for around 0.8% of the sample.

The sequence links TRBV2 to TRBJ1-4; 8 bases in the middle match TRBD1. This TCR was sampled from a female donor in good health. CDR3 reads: CASAVRGRNEKLFF. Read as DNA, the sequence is TGTGCCAGCGCGGTCAGGGGGCGGAATGAAAAACTGTTTTTT.